This TCR beta chain was sequenced during a study of T-cell memory formation after mild COVID-19. This clonotype was found many times. Antigen unknown. From 5'RACE with constant-segment primers came TCR alpha and TCR beta cDNA libraries that carried sample barcodes and UMIs. TCRdb reprocessed the 5' RACE reads with MiXCR, giving one entry per CDR3 protein. Of approximately 260,000 distinct CDR3 sequences listed, 15% to 20% are singletons. Study-wide findings and caveats: The study found balanced CD4/CD8 in clones contracting day 15 to 85 and a CD4+ lean in later expanders.

This clonotype was sampled from a man in his late teens or twenties who had mild COVID-19 (a few samples of this study predate the infection). Cell type and time point are not known. The sample comprised PBMCs or a T cell subset sorted from them (not recorded which).

This CDR3 reads CSAASPTSRETQYF. The CDR3 DNA reads as TGCAGTGCCGCCAGTCCAACTAGCCGGGAGACCCAGTACTTC. The J gene is TRBJ2-5, the V gene TRBV20-1; possibly TRBD2 for D (6 bases). Trimming took off 6 bases at V and 5 bases at J, with 19 bases between the two ends. Germline CDR1 is DFQATT and CDR2 is SNEGSKA (reference sequence). The CDR3 is 14 amino acids.